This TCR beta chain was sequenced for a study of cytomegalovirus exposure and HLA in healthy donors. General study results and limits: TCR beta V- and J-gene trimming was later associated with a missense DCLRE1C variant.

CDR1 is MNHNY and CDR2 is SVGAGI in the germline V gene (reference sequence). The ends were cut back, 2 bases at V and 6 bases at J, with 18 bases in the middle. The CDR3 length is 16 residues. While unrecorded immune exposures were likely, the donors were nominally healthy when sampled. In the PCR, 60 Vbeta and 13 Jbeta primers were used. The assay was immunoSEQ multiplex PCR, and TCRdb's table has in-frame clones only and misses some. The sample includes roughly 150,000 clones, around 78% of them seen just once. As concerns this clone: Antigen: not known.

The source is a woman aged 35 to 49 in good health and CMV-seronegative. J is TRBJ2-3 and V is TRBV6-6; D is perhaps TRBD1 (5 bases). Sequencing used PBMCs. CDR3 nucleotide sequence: TGTGCCAGCAGTTACCCCCAGGGTGGCGTGGAGGATACGCAGTATTTT. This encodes CASSYPQGGVEDTQYF.